What follows is one T cell receptor beta chain and its context. Its antigen is currently unknown. Assay: immunoSEQ multiplex PCR; the TCRdb copy retains only in-frame clones and omits some. Here the sample spans about 18,000 clones, about 85% being singletons. This sample was included in a study of CD4+ T cells in melanoma. V shed 5 bases, J shed 5 bases, and the junction held 8 bases outside the gene matches. This CDR3 has 15 amino acids. Germline V gene lookup returns CDR1 SEHNR and CDR2 FQNEAQ (reference sequence). Study-wide findings and caveats: In melanoma, neoantigen-specific CD4+ T cells reportedly differed in differentiation state. A reported correlation linked neoantigen-specific CD4+ T cells to CD8+, macrophage and B cell function.

This chain links TRBV7-9 with TRBJ2-5, with 10 bases matching TRBD2. The receptor was isolated from a human donor with melanoma. The sequenced sample was cells from a culture (not recorded whether cultured in vitro). As DNA, the CDR3 is TGTGCCAGCAGCCCTAGCGGGGGAGGTGGTGAGACCCAGTACTTC. Its protein is CASSPSGGGGETQYF.